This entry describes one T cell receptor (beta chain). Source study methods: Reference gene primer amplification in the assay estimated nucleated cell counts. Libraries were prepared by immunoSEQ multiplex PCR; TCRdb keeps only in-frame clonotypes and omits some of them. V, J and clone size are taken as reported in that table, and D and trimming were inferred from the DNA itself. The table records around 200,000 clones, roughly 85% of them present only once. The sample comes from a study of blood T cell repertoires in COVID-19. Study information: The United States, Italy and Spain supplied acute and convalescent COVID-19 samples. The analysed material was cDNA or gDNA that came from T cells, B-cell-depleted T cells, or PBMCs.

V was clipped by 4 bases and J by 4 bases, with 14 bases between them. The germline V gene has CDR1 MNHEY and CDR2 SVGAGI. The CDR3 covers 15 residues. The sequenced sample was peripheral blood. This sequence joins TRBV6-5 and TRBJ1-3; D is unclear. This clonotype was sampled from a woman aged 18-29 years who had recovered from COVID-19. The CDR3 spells CASSSNPTGGNTIYF. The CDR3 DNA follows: TGTGCCAGCAGTTCCAACCCAACGGGGGGAAACACCATATATTTT.